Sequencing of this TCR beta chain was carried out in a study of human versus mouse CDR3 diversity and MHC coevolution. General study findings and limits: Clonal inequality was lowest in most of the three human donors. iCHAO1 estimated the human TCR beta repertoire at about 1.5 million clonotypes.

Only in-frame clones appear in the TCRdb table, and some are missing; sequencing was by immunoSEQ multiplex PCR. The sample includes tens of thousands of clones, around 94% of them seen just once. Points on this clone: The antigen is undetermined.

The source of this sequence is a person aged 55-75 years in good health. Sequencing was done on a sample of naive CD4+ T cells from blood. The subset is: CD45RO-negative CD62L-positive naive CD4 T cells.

This CDR3 is CASSWAGSGYTF. The CDR3 coding sequence is TGTGCCAGCAGTTGGGCAGGGTCGGGCTACACCTTC. V is TRBV6-5 and J is TRBJ1-2, with a possible D match to TRBD1 (5 bases). CDR3 length: 12 amino acids. Germline V gene sequence: CDR1 MNHEY, CDR2 SVGAGI. With 4 bases removed from V and 8 bases from J, the gap between germline ends came to 11 bases.